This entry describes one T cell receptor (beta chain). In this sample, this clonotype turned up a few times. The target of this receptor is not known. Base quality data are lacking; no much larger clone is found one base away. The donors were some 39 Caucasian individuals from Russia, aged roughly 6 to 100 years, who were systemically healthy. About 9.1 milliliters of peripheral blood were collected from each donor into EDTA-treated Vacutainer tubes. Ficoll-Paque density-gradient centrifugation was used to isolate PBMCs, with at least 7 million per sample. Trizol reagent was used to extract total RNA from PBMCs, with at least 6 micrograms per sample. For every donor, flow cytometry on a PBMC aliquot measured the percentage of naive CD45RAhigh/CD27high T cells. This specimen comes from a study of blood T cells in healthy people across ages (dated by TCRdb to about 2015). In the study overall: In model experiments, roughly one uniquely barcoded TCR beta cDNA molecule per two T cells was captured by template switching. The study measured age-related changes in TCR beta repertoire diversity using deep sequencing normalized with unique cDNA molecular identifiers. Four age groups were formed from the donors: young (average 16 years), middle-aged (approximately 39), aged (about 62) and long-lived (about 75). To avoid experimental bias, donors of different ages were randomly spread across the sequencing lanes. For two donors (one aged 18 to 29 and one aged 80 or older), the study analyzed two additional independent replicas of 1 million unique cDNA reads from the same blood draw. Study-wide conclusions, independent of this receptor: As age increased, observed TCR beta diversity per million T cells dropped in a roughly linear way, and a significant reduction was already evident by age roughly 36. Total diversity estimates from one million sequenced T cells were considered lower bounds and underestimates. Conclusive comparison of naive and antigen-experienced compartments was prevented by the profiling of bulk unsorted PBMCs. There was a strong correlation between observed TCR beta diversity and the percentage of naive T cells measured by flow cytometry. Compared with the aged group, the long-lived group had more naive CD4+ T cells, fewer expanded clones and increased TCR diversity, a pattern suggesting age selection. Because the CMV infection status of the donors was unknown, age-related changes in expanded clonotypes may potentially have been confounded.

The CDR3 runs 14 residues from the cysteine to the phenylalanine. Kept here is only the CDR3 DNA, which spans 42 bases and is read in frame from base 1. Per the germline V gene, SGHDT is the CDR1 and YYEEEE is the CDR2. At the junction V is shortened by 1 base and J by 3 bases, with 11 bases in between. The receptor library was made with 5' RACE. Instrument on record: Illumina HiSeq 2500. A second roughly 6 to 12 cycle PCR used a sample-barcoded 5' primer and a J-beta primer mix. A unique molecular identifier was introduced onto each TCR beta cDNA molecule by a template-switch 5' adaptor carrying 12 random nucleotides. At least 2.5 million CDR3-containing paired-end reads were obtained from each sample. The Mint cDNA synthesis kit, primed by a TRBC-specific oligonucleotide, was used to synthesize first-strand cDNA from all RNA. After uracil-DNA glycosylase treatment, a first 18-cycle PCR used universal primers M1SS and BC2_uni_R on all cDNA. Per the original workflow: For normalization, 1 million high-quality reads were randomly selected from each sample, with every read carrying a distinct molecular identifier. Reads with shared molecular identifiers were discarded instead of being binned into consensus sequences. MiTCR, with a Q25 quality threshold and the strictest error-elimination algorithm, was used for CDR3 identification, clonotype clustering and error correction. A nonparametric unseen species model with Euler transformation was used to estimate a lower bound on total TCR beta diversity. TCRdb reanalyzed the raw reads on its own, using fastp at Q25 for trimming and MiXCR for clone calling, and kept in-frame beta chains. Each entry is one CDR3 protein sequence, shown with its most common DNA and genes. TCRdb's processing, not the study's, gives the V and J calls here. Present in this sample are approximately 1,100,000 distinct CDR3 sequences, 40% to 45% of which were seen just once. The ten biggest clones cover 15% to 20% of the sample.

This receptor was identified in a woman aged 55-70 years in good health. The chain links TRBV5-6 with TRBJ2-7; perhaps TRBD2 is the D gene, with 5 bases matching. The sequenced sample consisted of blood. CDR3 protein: CASSLMRRDYEQYF. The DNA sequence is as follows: TGTGCCAGCAGCTTGATGAGACGGGACTACGAGCAGTACTTC.